The rows below give T cell receptor beta chains drawn from one sample of a study of control samples from healthy donors and cancer patients. Here immunoSEQ multiplex PCR was the method, and the copy in TCRdb shows in-frame clones only, minus some. The table has approximately 150,000 clones, about 93% seen once. Sequenced sample: blood. These receptors all come from a woman aged 30 to 39 in good health. The CDR3 runs from the conserved cysteine through the conserved F or W. Fields, in order: clone size, J gene, D gene, V gene, CDR3 DNA, CDR3 protein. D genes are given only for firm matches. Some rows have no size entry. The others give once, few or many, or a class for an expanded clone.

.,TRBJ1-3,.,TRBV6-5,TGTGCCAGCAGCACCGGGACTGGCCCTGGAAACACCATATATTTT,CASSTGTGPGNTIYF
.,TRBJ1-6,.,TRBV5-6,TGTGCCAGCAGCTTGGGGCCCTCAGGGAATTCACCCCTCCACTTT,CASSLGPSGNSPLHF
.,TRBJ2-2,.,TRBV28,TGTGCCAGCAGTTCAACAGTCACCGGGGAGCTGTTTTTT,CASSSTVTGELFF
.,TRBJ1-6,.,TRBV7-8,TGTGCCAGCAGCGTAGGGACGCGACAGGCCCTCCACTTT,CASSVGTRQALHF
.,TRBJ1-4,.,TRBV4-1,TGCGCCAGCAGCCCCCTACCGGGAAGGATGAATGAAAAACTGTTTTTT,CASSPLPGRMNEKLFF
.,TRBJ2-2,TRBD2,TRBV19,TGTGCCAGTAGTCCAGCGGGAAACACCGGGGAGCTGTTTTTT,CASSPAGNTGELFF
.,TRBJ2-7,.,TRBV20-1,TGCAGTGCTAGAGATAGCTTTGAGCAGTACTTC,CSARDSFEQYF
.,TRBJ1-1,TRBD1,TRBV7-9,TGTGCCAGCAGCTTAGCAGGCAGGGGGCCAAACACTGAAGCTTTCTTT,CASSLAGRGPNTEAFF
once,TRBJ1-5,.,TRBV28,TGTGCCAGCGCCTGGATTCAGGGTAAGAGGGATCAGCCCCAGCATTTT,CASAWIQGKRDQPQHF
.,TRBJ1-2,.,TRBV5-4,TGTGCCTCCACCTTGGCGGGGGGAAGTTCTAACTATGGCTACACCTTC,CASTLAGGSSNYGYTF
.,TRBJ1-2,.,TRBV28,TGTGCCAGCAGTCTCCGTGGGGCGGGGTCCTATGGCTACACCTTC,CASSLRGAGSYGYTF
.,TRBJ2-1,TRBD2,TRBV19,TGTGCCAGTAGTCCCAGCGGGAGACTCAATGAGCAGTTCTTC,CASSPSGRLNEQFF
.,TRBJ2-7,TRBD1,TRBV27,TGTGCCAGCAGCTTACGGGGGACAGGGTATAGGTACGAGCAGTACTTC,CASSLRGTGYRYEQYF
few,TRBJ2-7,.,TRBV6-5,TGTGCCAGCAGTTACGGCGCTATCTACGAGCAGTACTTC,CASSYGAIYEQYF
.,TRBJ1-1,TRBD1,TRBV5-4,TGTGCCAGCAGCCCAGGGGGTTGGACTGAAGCTTTCTTT,CASSPGGWTEAFF
.,TRBJ2-7,TRBD1,TRBV7-9,TGTGCCAGCAGCTCAGGGACAGGGGAGTACGAGCAGTACTTC,CASSSGTGEYEQYF
.,TRBJ2-2,.,TRBV3-1/TRBV3-2,TGTGCCAGCAGCCAAGGGCCCCAAGGGACCGGGGAGCTGTTTTTT,CASSQGPQGTGELFF
.,TRBJ2-3,.,TRBV14,TGTGCCAGCAAAGGGCGGGGCCTCACAGATACGCAGTATTTT,CASKGRGLTDTQYF
.,TRBJ2-7,TRBD2,TRBV10-2,TGCGCCAGCAGTAGCGGGGGCTCCTACGAGCAGTACTTC,CASSSGGSYEQYF
once,TRBJ2-7,.,TRBV5-4,TGTGCCAGCAGCCCTCGTGGCGACGAGCAGTACTTC,CASSPRGDEQYF
.,TRBJ2-7,.,TRBV7-6,TGTGCCAGCAGCCACTACAGGGACTCCTACGAGCAGTACTTC,CASSHYRDSYEQYF
.,TRBJ2-3,TRBD2,TRBV4-2,TGTGCCAGCAGCCGGGGGTATAGCGGGAGGGCGGGAGATACGCAGTATTTT,CASSRGYSGRAGDTQYF
.,TRBJ2-5,.,TRBV15,TGTGCCACCAGCAGAGGTGACAGGACAGAGACCCAGTACTTC,CATSRGDRTETQYF
.,TRBJ2-3,TRBD1,TRBV5-5,TGTGCCAGCAGCGCCGGGACAGGGGTAGATACGCAGTATTTT,CASSAGTGVDTQYF
.,TRBJ1-6,.,TRBV4-1,TGCGCCAGCAGCCAAGAAGGGGGGTACGGTTCACCCCTCCACTTT,CASSQEGGYGSPLHF
once,TRBJ2-2,.,TRBV9,TGTGCCAGCAGTTCCACAGGGATGGGGACCGGGGAGCTGTTTTTT,CASSSTGMGTGELFF
.,TRBJ2-1,.,TRBV18,TGTGCCAGCTCACGGGCCCCACGGCGGAGCTCCTACAATGAGCAGTTCTTC,CASSRAPRRSSYNEQFF
.,TRBJ2-1,.,TRBV5-1,TGCGCCAGCAGCCTCCAGTCGTCGAGCGATGAGCAGTTCTTC,CASSLQSSSDEQFF
.,TRBJ2-2,.,TRBV7-6,TGTGCCAGCAGCTCGAACCCTGAAGCGAGCCCTTTCTCGAACACCGGGGAGCTGTTTTTT,CASSSNPEASPFSNTGELFF
.,TRBJ2-7,TRBD2,TRBV14,TGTGCCAGCAGCCGGACTAGCGGCTCCTACGAGCAGTACTTC,CASSRTSGSYEQYF
.,TRBJ1-5,.,TRBV27,TGTGCCAGCAGTTTCCGACAGTCTAGCAATCAGCCCCAGCATTTT,CASSFRQSSNQPQHF
.,TRBJ2-7,.,TRBV18,TGTGCCAGCTCACCACTCGTACAGGAGTCCCTTTACGAGCAGTACTTC,CASSPLVQESLYEQYF
.,TRBJ2-1,.,TRBV3-1/TRBV3-2,TGTGCCAGCAGCCAAGAAGGTGAGCAGTTCTTC,CASSQEGEQFF
once,TRBJ2-1,TRBD1,TRBV7-9,TGTGCCAGCACCCGTCCGGGACAGGGGATCAATGAGCAGTTCTTC,CASTRPGQGINEQFF
once,TRBJ2-7,TRBD1,TRBV5-1,TGCGCCAGCACCCCGGCCGGGGGACAGGGGGACGAGCAGTACTTC,CASTPAGGQGDEQYF
.,TRBJ1-5,.,TRBV29-1,TGCAGCGTTGGGGGGAATCAGCCCCAGCATTTT,CSVGGNQPQHF
.,TRBJ2-1,TRBD2,TRBV4-1,TGCGCCAGCAGCCGAGGATGGCAGCGGGGGAATTACAATGAGCAGTTCTTC,CASSRGWQRGNYNEQFF
.,TRBJ2-1,TRBD2,TRBV7-3,TGTGCCAGCAGCCCAGGACTAGCGGTCTACAATGAGCAGTTCTTC,CASSPGLAVYNEQFF
.,TRBJ2-7,.,TRBV27,TGTGCCAGCAGTTTTTGGGGGGCGGGGGTTGGCGAGCAGTACTTC,CASSFWGAGVGEQYF
.,TRBJ2-5,.,TRBV27,TGTGCCAGCAGTTTAATCGCCCGGGAGACCCAGTACTTC,CASSLIARETQYF
.,TRBJ2-7,.,TRBV3-1/TRBV3-2,TGTGCCAGCAGCCATAGGAGATTAACCAAGTACGAGCAGTACTTC,CASSHRRLTKYEQYF
.,TRBJ1-3,.,TRBV7-9,TGTGCCAGCAGCTTATCCCAGGGAAACACCATATATTTT,CASSLSQGNTIYF